The clone carrying this TCR beta chain was seen ten or more times. Its target is unknown. Germline-derived CDR1 and CDR2 are MNHNS and SASEGT. J gave up 11 bases and V 6 bases, and 6 bases lay outside the gene matches. CDR3 length: 12 residues. Genomic DNA templated the TCR beta VDJ and CDR3 profiling. TCRdb used MiXCR to reprocess the reads, holding one entry per CDR3 protein. The sample contains about 160,000 distinct CDR3 sequences, less than 50% of which appear only once. This record comes from a study of CD8+CD57+ T cells in acquired aplastic anemia. At the level of the study: Sorted CD4+ and CD8+ cells yielded 3.2 ug of DNA on average.

Whole-study findings and limits: Patients and controls shared twenty-nine CD8+ CDR3 sequences.

Patients chosen for sequencing had CD8+CD57+ cells that had expanded, as shown by flow cytometry. The diagnosis in all patients was severe acquired aplastic anemia. Patients had received no therapy at the time of blood sampling. The sequence was obtained from a human donor with aplastic anemia. The sequenced sample consisted of sorted CD4+, CD8+, or CD8+CD57+ T cells (not recorded which) from PBMCs. The J gene is TRBJ2-5, the V gene TRBV6-1; 10 bases are shared with TRBD2. The CDR3 sequence: CASRGSGRIQYF. CDR3 DNA: TGTGCCAGCAGAGGTAGCGGGAGGATTCAGTACTTC.